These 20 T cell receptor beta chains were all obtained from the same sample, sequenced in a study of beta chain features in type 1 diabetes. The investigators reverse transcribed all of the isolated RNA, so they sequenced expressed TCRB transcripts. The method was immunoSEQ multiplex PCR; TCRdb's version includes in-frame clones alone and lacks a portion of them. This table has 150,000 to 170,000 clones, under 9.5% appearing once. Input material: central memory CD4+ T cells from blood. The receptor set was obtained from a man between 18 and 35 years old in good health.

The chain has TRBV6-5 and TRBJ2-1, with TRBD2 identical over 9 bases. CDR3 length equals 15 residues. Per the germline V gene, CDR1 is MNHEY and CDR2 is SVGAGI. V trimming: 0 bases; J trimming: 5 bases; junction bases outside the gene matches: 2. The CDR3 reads CASSYSPSGNNEQFF. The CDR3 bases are TGTGCCAGCAGTTACTCCCCTAGCGGGAACAATGAGCAGTTCTTC.

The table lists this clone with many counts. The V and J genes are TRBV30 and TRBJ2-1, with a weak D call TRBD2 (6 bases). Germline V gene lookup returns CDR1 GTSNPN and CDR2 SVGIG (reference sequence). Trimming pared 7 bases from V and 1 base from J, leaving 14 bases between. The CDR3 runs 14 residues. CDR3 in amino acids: CASQGGVSYNEQFF. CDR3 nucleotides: TGTGCCTCCCAAGGAGGGGTATCCTACAATGAGCAGTTCTTC.

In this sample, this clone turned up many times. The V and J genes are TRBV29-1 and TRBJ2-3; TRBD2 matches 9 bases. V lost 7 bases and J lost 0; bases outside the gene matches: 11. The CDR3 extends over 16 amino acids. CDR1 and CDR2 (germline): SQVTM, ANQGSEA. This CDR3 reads CSAAGEAGGSTDTQYF. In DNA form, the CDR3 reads TGCAGCGCGGCTGGAGAGGCGGGAGGGAGCACAGATACGCAGTATTTT.

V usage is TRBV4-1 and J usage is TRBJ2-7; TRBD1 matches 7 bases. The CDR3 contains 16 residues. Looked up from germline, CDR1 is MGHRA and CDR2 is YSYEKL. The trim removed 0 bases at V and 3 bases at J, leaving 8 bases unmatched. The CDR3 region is CASSQDLGTADYEQYF. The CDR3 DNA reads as TGCGCCAGCAGCCAAGATTTGGGGACAGCCGACTACGAGCAGTACTTC.

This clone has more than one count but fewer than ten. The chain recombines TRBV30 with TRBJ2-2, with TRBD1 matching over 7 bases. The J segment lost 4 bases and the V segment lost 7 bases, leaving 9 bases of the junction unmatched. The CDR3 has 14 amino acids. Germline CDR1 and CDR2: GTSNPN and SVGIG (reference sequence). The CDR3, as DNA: TGTGCCTTATACAGGGGACAAATCACCGGGGAGCTGTTTTTT. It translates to CALYRGQITGELFF.

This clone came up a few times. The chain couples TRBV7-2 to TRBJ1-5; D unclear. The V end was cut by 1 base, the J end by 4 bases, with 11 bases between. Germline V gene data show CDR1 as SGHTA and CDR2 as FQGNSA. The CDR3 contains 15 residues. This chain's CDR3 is CASSLEAGRNQPQHF. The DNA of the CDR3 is TGTGCCAGCAGCTTAGAGGCTGGCAGGAATCAGCCCCAGCATTTT.

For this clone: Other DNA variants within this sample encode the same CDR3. For the CDR3, the DNA is TGTGCCAGTAGTATAAACAGGGGGCAAGAGACCCAGTACTTC. Protein: CASSINRGQETQYF. The V gene is TRBV19, the J gene TRBJ2-5, with 8 positions matching TRBD1. Per the germline V gene, CDR1 is LNHDA and CDR2 is SQIVND (reference sequence). The J segment lost 2 bases and the V segment lost 2 bases, leaving 1 base of the junction unmatched. This CDR3 is 14 amino acids long.

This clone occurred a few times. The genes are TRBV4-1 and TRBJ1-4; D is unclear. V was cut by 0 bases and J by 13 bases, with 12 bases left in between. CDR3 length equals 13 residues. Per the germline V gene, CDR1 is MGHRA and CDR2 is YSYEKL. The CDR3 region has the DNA TGCGCCAGCAGCCAAGATAGGGAGGGCGGACTGTTTTTT. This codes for CASSQDREGGLFF.

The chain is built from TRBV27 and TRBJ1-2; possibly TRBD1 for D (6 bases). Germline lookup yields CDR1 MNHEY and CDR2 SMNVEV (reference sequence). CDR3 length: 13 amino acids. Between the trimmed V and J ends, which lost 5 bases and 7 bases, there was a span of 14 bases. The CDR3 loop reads CASSLQGRGGYTF. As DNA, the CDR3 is TGTGCCAGCAGTCTACAGGGTAGGGGTGGCTACACCTTC.

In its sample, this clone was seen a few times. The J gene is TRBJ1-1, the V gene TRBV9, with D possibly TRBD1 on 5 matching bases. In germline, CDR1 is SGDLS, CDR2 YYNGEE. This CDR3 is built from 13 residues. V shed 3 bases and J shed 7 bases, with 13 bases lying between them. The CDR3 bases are TGTGCCAGCAGCGCCCAGGGCGGAGATGAAGCTTTCTTT. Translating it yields CASSAQGGDEAFF.

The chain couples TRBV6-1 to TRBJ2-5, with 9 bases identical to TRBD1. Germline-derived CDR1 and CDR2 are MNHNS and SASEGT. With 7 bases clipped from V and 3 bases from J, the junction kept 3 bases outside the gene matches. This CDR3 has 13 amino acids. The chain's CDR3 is CASTRDREETQYF. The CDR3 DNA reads TGTGCCAGCACCCGGGACAGGGAAGAGACCCAGTACTTC.

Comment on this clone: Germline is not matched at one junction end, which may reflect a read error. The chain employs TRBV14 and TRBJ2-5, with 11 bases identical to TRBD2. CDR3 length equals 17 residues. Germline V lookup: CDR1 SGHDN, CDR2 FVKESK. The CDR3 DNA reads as TGTGCCAGCAGCCATGCACTAGCGGGGGTTCCTGGAGAGATCCAGTACTTC. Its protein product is CASSHALAGVPGEIQYF. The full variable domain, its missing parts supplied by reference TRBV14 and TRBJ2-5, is EAGVTQFPSHSVIEKGQTVTLRCDPISGHDNLYWYRRVMGKEIKFLLHFVKESKQDESGMPNNRFLAERTGGTYSTLKVQPAELEDSGVYFCASSHALAGVPGEIQYFGPGTRLLVL.

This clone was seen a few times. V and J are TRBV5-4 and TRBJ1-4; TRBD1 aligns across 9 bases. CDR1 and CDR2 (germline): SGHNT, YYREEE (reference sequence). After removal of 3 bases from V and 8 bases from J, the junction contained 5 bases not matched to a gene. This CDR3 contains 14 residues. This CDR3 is CASSWEGQGEKLFF. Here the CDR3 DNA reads TGTGCCAGCAGCTGGGAGGGACAGGGAGAAAAACTGTTTTTT.

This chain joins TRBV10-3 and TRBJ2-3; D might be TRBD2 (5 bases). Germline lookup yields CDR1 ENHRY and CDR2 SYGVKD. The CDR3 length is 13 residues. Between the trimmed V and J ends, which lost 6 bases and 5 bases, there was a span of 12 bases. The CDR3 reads CAIRGPRVDTQYF. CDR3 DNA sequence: TGTGCCATCAGGGGTCCGAGGGTAGATACGCAGTATTTT.

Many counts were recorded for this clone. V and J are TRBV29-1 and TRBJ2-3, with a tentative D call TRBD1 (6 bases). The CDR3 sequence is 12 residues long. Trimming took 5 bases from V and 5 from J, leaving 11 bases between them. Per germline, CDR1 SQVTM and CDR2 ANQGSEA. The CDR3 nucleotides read TGCAGCGTTAAACAGGGAGAAGATACGCAGTATTTT. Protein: CSVKQGEDTQYF.

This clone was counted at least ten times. The CDR3 coding sequence is TGCGCCAGCAGCTCATCCTTCGGGGGGCGAAATACGCAGTATTTT. It is translated as CASSSSFGGRNTQYF. The chain employs TRBV5-1 and TRBJ2-3; possibly TRBD2 for D (7 bases). V was clipped by 3 bases and J by 7 bases, with 18 bases between them. The CDR3 runs 15 residues. The V gene's germline CDR1 is SGHRS and CDR2 YFSETQ.

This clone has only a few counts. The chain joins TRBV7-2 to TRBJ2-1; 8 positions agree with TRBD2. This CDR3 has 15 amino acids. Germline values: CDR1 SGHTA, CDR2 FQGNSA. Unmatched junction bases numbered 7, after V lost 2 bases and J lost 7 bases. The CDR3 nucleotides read TGTGCCAGCAGCTTATTCACTAGCGGAGAGAATGAGCAGTTCTTC. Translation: CASSLFTSGENEQFF.

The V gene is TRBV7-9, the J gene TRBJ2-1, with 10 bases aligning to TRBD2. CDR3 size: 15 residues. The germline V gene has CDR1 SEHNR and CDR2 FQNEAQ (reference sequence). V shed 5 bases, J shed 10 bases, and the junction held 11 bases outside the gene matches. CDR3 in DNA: TGTGCCAGCAGCCCGCCGGCTAGCGGGGGACGCGAGCAGTTCTTC. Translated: CASSPPASGGREQFF.

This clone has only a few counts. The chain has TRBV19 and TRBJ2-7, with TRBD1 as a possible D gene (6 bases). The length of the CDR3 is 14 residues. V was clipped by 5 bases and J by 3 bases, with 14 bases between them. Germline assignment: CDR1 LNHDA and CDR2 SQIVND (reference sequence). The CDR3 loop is CASSSATGFYEQYF. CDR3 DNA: TGTGCCAGTAGTTCCGCGACAGGTTTCTACGAGCAGTACTTC.

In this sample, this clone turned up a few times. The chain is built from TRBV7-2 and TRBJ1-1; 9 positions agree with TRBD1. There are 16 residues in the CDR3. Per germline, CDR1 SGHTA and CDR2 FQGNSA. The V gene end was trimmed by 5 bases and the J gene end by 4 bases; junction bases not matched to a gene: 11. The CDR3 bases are TGTGCCAGCAGCACCCAAATTACAGGGGGCGGCACTGAAGCTTTCTTT. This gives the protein CASSTQITGGGTEAFF. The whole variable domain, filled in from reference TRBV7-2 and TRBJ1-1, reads GAGVSQSPSNKVTEKGKDVELRCDPISGHTALYWYRQSLGQGLEFLIYFQGNSAPDKSGLPSDRFSAERTGGSVSTLTIQRTQQEDSAVYLCASSTQITGGGTEAFFGQGTRLTVV.